The 18 T cell receptor beta chains listed next were all sequenced from one sample in a study of radiotherapy plus CTLA-4 blockade in lung cancer. The table came from immunoSEQ multiplex PCR; TCRdb's copy has only in-frame clones and leaves some out. The top ten clones hold under 5% of a sample with under 35,000 clones, over 60% of them seen once. This material consisted of peripheral blood, taken from a patient treated with radiotherapy plus ipilimumab. These receptors were collected from a human donor with non-small cell lung cancer whose response to radiotherapy plus ipilimumab could not be evaluated.

In regard to this clone: At one end the junction does not follow the germline gene, possibly because of a read error. The chain couples TRBV7-7 to TRBJ2-1, with 9 bases aligning to TRBD2. From germline, CDR1 is SSHAT and CDR2 FNYEAQ (reference sequence). CDR3 length: 14 residues. The CDR3 DNA reads TGTGCTAGCAGCTCCGTAGCGGGAGATAATGAGCAGTTCTTC. This sequence encodes CASSSVAGDNEQFF.

This clone was observed a few times. DNA for the CDR3: TGTGCCAGCTCACCTCGGCGGGGGGATAGCGGATACACCGGGGAGCTGTTTTTT. This encodes CASSPRRGDSGYTGELFF. This sequence joins TRBV18 and TRBJ2-2; 8 bases agree with TRBD2. The germline gives CDR1 KGHSH, CDR2 LQKENI. J was trimmed by 3 bases and V by 3 bases; bases with no gene match: 12. The CDR3 is made up of 18 amino acids.

This chain uses TRBV19 with TRBJ1-2; the match to TRBD1 covers 7 bases. The CDR3 is 12 amino acids. Trimming cost V 4 bases and J 8 bases; bases outside gene matches: 4. CDR1 is LNHDA, CDR2 SQIVND, per germline (reference sequence). In nucleotides, the CDR3 is TGTGCCAGTAGTACGACAGGGTTAGGCTACACCTTC. As protein: CASSTTGLGYTF. The full variable domain, with the rest looked up from reference TRBV19 and TRBJ1-2, is DGGITQSPKYLFRKEGQNVTLSCEQNLNHDAMYWYRQDPGQGLRLIYYSQIVNDFQKGDIAEGYSVSREKKESFPLTVTSAQKNPTAFYLCASSTTGLGYTFGSGTRLTVV.

The chain couples TRBV28 to TRBJ2-7, with D hard to call. Germline CDR1 MDHEN, CDR2 SYDVKM. This CDR3 has 13 amino acids. The V gene lost 1 base and the J gene lost 1 base, with 5 bases spanning the gap. The CDR3: CASSLYLSYEQYF. The CDR3 bases are TGTGCCAGCAGTTTATATCTATCCTACGAGCAGTACTTC. The entire variable domain, with the rest obtained from reference TRBV28 and TRBJ2-7, is as follows: DVKVTQSSRYLVKRTGEKVFLECVQDMDHENMFWYRQDPGLGLRLIYFSYDVKMKEKGDIPEGYSVSREKKERFSLILESASTNQTSMYLCASSLYLSYEQYFGPGTRLTVT.

The J gene is TRBJ2-1, the V gene TRBV2; maybe TRBD2 (7 bases). Looked up from germline, CDR1 is SNHLY and CDR2 is FYNNEI. The V end was cut by 7 bases, the J end by 4 bases, with 17 bases between. There are 15 residues in the CDR3. The chain's CDR3 is CASKINRGGYNEQFF. CDR3 DNA sequence: TGTGCCAGCAAGATCAATAGGGGGGGATACAATGAGCAGTTCTTC. Full variable domain (remainder filled in from reference TRBV2 and TRBJ2-1): EPEVTQTPSHQVTQMGQEVILRCVPISNHLYFYWYRQILGQKVEFLVSFYNNEISEKSEIFDDQFSVERPDGSNFTLKIRSTKLEDSAMYFCASKINRGGYNEQFFGPGTRLTVL.

The J gene is TRBJ2-1, the V gene TRBV5-1, with a tentative D call TRBD2 (7 bases). Germline V gene data show CDR1 as SGHRS and CDR2 as YFSETQ. Trimming left V 3 bases short and J 4 bases short, with 17 bases between. The CDR3 is 16 residues long. Here the CDR3 reads CASSWLQGGSYNEQFF. The CDR3 bases are TGCGCCAGCAGCTGGTTACAGGGCGGGAGTTACAATGAGCAGTTCTTC.

This rearrangement joins TRBV9 to TRBJ2-7; tentative D call: TRBD1 (5 bases). The length of the CDR3 is 16 residues. The germline V gene has CDR1 SGDLS and CDR2 YYNGEE. Trimming pared 0 bases from V and 7 bases from J, leaving 20 bases between. The CDR3 sequence: CASSVAHQGLPGEQYF. The CDR3 DNA follows: TGTGCCAGCAGCGTAGCCCACCAGGGCCTTCCTGGGGAGCAGTACTTC.

The V gene is TRBV5-4, the J gene TRBJ1-3; D not certain. The CDR3 spans 14 residues. The V end was cut by 4 bases, the J end by 4 bases, with 12 bases between. In germline, CDR1 is SGHNT, CDR2 YYREEE (reference sequence). CDR3 coding DNA: TGTGCCAGCAGCCAGAGTAACGGGGGAAACACCATATATTTT. Protein: CASSQSNGGNTIYF.

The V call is TRBV7-9, the J call TRBJ1-1; D unclear. The CDR3 spans 13 residues. V lost 1 base and J 0 bases, leaving 3 bases between the germline ends. CDR1 is SEHNR, CDR2 FQNEAQ, per germline (reference sequence). The CDR3 loop reads CASSLDMNTEAFF. CDR3 in DNA: TGTGCCAGCAGCTTAGACATGAACACTGAAGCTTTCTTT.

Comments on this clone: In the same sample, other DNA sequences code for this CDR3. The chain is built from TRBV5-1 and TRBJ2-5; weak D call: TRBD1 (5 bases). Germline CDR1 reads SGHRS; CDR2 reads YFSETQ. The CDR3 spans 13 residues. Trimming removed 2 bases from V and 5 bases from J, with 10 bases in between. The CDR3 coding sequence is TGCGCCAGCAGCTTTAGACAGCAGGAGACCCAGTACTTC. Translating gives CASSFRQQETQYF. Full variable domain (remainder filled in from reference TRBV5-1 and TRBJ2-5): KAGVTQTPRYLIKTRGQQVTLSCSPISGHRSVSWYQQTPGQGLQFLFEYFSETQRNKGNFPGRFSGRQFSNSRSEMNVSTLELGDSALYLCASSFRQQETQYFGPGTRLLVL.

J is TRBJ2-1 and V is TRBV10-2; D is perhaps TRBD1 (5 bases). CDR1 WSHSY and CDR2 SAAADI come from the germline V gene. The ends were cut back, 6 bases at V and 9 bases at J, with 9 bases in the middle. The length of the CDR3 is 11 residues. CDR3 sequence: CASSLQGEQFF. The CDR3 DNA reads as TGCGCCAGCAGCCTCCAGGGTGAGCAGTTCTTC.

This clone was recorded only once. Here the CDR3 DNA reads TGTGCCAGCAGCTTGAGACTAGCGAGAGAGACCCAGTACTTC. Its translation is CASSLRLARETQYF. The chain employs TRBV5-8 and TRBJ2-5, with 8 positions matching TRBD2. The CDR3 runs to 14 residues. From germline, CDR1 is SGHTS and CDR2 YDEGEE. Unmatched junction bases numbered 3, after V lost 1 base and J lost 4 bases.

The V and J genes are TRBV4-3 and TRBJ2-1; the D is unclear. This CDR3 is built from 15 residues. Looked up from germline, CDR1 is LGHNA and CDR2 is YSLEER. The germline V and J ends were trimmed by 4 bases and 0 bases, with 10 bases remaining between them. The CDR3: CASSLERSSYNEQFF. For the CDR3, the DNA is TGCGCCAGCAGCCTTGAAAGGAGCTCCTACAATGAGCAGTTCTTC.

The chain uses TRBV9 and TRBJ1-3; tentative D call: TRBD1 (5 bases). Germline lookup yields CDR1 SGDLS and CDR2 YYNGEE. V dropped 4 bases and J dropped 0 bases, with 20 bases sitting between them. There are 18 residues in the CDR3. This CDR3 reads CASSSPSGTVSSGNTIYF. In DNA form, the CDR3 reads TGTGCCAGCAGCTCTCCTTCCGGGACTGTGAGCTCTGGAAACACCATATATTTT.

By share, this clone ranks as medium-sized (0.01 to 0.1%). The chain carries TRBV28 and TRBJ1-1; D call uncertain. In germline, CDR1 is MDHEN, CDR2 SYDVKM. This CDR3 comprises 12 residues. Trimming pared 3 bases from V and 4 bases from J, leaving 6 bases between. In nucleotides, the CDR3 is TGTGCCAGCAGTTTCGGGGTCACTGAAGCTTTCTTT. Translated: CASSFGVTEAFF.

J is TRBJ2-7 and V is TRBV27; 12 positions agree with TRBD2. The V and J ends lost 4 bases and 5 bases, in that order; junction bases with no gene match: 9. The CDR3 has 16 residues. Germline V CDR1 and CDR2: MNHEY, SMNVEV (reference sequence). The CDR3 protein is CASSSHSSGRAHEQYF. The CDR3 DNA sequence: TGTGCCAGCAGTTCCCATTCTAGCGGGAGGGCCCACGAGCAGTACTTC.

The V and J genes are TRBV30 and TRBJ1-6; TRBD1 is a possible D gene (6 bases). This CDR3 region has 15 residues. The V end lost 0 bases, the J end lost 7 bases, and 13 bases lay between the germline ends. The germline CDR1 and CDR2 sequences are GTSNPN and SVGIG (reference sequence). CDR3 in DNA: TGTGCCTGGAGTGTAAGGGGGATCCTAAATTCACCCCTCCACTTT. Translation: CAWSVRGILNSPLHF.

The J gene is TRBJ2-7, the V gene TRBV6-1; TRBD1 matches 8 bases. The CDR3 contains 15 residues. Germline-derived CDR1 and CDR2 are MNHNS and SASEGT. V shed 6 bases and J 11 bases; nucleotides not matched to a gene: 18. The CDR3 spells CASSPLVGQVNRKYF. CDR3 bases: TGTGCCAGCAGCCCCCTCGTGGGACAGGTGAATAGAAAGTACTTC.